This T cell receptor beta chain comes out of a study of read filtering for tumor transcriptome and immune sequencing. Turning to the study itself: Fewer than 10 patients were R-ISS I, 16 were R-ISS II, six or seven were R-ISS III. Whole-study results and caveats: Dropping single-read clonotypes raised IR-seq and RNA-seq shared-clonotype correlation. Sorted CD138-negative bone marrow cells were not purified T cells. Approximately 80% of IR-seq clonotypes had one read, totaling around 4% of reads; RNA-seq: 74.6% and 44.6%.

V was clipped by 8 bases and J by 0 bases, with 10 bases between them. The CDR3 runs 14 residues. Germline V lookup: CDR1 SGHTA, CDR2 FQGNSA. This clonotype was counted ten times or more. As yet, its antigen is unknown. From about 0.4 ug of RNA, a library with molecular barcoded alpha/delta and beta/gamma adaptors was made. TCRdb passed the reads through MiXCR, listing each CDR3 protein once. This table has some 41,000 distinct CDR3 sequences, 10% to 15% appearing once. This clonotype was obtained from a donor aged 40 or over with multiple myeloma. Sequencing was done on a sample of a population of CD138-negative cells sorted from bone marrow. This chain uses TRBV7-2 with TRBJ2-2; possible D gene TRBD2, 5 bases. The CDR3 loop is CASAWRANTGELFF. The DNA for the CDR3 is TGTGCCAGCGCGTGGCGGGCGAACACCGGGGAGCTGTTTTTT.